In its sample, the clone carrying this T cell receptor (beta chain) was seen a few times. J was trimmed by 3 bases and V by 1 base; bases with no gene match: 9. The CDR3 is made up of 18 amino acids. Germline CDR1 reads SGHRS; CDR2 reads YFSETQ. These data belong to a study of identical twins. TCRdb re-analysed the 5' RACE reads in MiXCR, keeping a single row per CDR3 protein. This sample has 650,000 to 800,000 distinct CDR3 sequences; 8.5% to 9% occur once, and the top ten carry more than 0.75%. These same data were also listed under a study on yellow fever vaccine responses in identical twins.

The genes are TRBV5-1 and TRBJ2-3, with 12 bases fitting TRBD2. The TCR was taken from a woman aged 18-29 years in good health. Sequences were obtained from PBMCs. This CDR3 reads CASSLRTSGIGITDTQYF. The CDR3 coding sequence is TGCGCCAGCAGCTTGCGGACTAGCGGGATAGGGATTACAGATACGCAGTATTTT.